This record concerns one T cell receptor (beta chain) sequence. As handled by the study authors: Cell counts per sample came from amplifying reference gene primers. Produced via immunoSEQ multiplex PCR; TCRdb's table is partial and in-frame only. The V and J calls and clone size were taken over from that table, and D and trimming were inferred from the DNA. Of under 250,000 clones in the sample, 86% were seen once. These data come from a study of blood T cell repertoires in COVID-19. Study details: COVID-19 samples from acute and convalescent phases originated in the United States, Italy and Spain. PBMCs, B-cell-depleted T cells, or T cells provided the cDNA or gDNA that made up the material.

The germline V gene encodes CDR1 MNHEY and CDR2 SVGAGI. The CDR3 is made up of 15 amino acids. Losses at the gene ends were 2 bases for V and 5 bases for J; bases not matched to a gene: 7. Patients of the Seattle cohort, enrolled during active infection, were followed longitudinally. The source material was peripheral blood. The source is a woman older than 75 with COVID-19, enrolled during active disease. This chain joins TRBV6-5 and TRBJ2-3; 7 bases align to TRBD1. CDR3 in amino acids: CASSYDRVNIDTQYF. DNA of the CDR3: TGTGCCAGCAGTTACGACAGGGTTAATATAGATACGCAGTATTTT.